Listed below are T cell receptor beta chains from one sample, sequenced in a study of CD8+CD57+ T cells in acquired aplastic anemia. Each CDR3 protein is one row after TCRdb ran MiXCR on the reads. This table holds 180,000 or so distinct CDR3 sequences, 40% to 50% found once. The material sequenced was sorted CD4+, CD8+, or CD8+CD57+ T cells (not recorded which) from PBMCs. The receptors stem from a human donor in good health. CDR3s include the opening cysteine and the closing phenylalanine or tryptophan. Each record gives: clone size, D gene, V gene, J gene, CDR3 DNA, CDR3 protein. D genes are given only for firm matches. Rows give clone size only sometimes, using once, few, many, or a class for an expanded clone.

.,.,TRBV30,TRBJ1-5,TGTGCCTGGAGTGTGGGGGGTCGGCAGCCCCAGCATTTT,CAWSVGGRQPQHF
many,TRBD2,TRBV6-6,TRBJ2-7,TGTGCCAGCAGTTACAGCGTCCTAGCGGGATTTGAGCAGTACTTC,CASSYSVLAGFEQYF
.,.,TRBV7-8,TRBJ2-1,TGTGCCAGCAGCCTGGCCTTACGCAATGAGCAGTTCTTC,CASSLALRNEQFF
.,.,TRBV27,TRBJ2-7,TGTGCCAGCAGGCGGGACAACTACGAGCAGTACTTC,CASRRDNYEQYF
many,TRBD1,TRBV2,TRBJ1-4,TGTGCCAGCAGGCGCCGGACAGGTTACGATGAAAAACTGTTTTTT,CASRRRTGYDEKLFF
many,.,TRBV7-2,TRBJ2-3,TGTGCCAGCAGCTCCGACTACCGGGACTCAAAGTATTTT,CASSSDYRDSKYF
many,.,TRBV7-9,TRBJ2-3,TGTGCCAGCAGCTTCGGGCGGGCGGATACGCAGTATTTT,CASSFGRADTQYF
.,.,TRBV29-1,TRBJ2-7,TGCAGCGTTAGAATTCGGGAAGGGATAGCCTACGAGCAGTACTTC,CSVRIREGIAYEQYF
many,.,TRBV5-1,TRBJ2-7,TGCGCCAGCAGCCCCTACGAGCAGTACTTC,CASSPYEQYF
once,TRBD1,TRBV2,TRBJ1-1,TGTGCCAGCAGCGACAGGGCGTTTGAAGCTTTCTTT,CASSDRAFEAFF
.,TRBD1,TRBV10-3,TRBJ1-1,TGTGCCATGAGACAGGGGGCAGTTGAAGCTTTCTTT,CAMRQGAVEAFF
.,TRBD1,TRBV2,TRBJ1-6,TGTGCCAGCAGTTCGGGGACAGGAGCATCACCCCTCCACTTT,CASSSGTGASPLHF
.,.,TRBV7-2,TRBJ2-5,TGTGCCAGCAGCCTCACTAGGGAGACCCAGTACTTC,CASSLTRETQYF
.,TRBD1,TRBV15,TRBJ1-2,TGTGCCACCAGTTTTCCCGGGACAGGCGACTATGGCTACACCTTC,CATSFPGTGDYGYTF
.,.,TRBV28,TRBJ1-1,TGTGCCAGCACCTTAAGGGCGAACACTGAAGCTTTCTTT,CASTLRANTEAFF
many,.,TRBV2,TRBJ1-5,TGTGCCAGCCAATTCCAGGGTCTTTCGAGCAATCAGCCCCAGCATTTT,CASQFQGLSSNQPQHF
many,.,TRBV15,TRBJ2-7,TGTGCCACCAGCAGAGAGGGGCTAAGCTCCTACGAGCAGTACTTC,CATSREGLSSYEQYF
.,TRBD1,TRBV24-1,TRBJ2-5,TGTGCCACCAGTGACCCGGACAGGGGAGGGGAGACCCAGTACTTC,CATSDPDRGGETQYF
.,.,TRBV15,TRBJ1-2,TGTGCCACCAGCAGAGATAGAGGGGGGGGTTATGGCTACACCTTC,CATSRDRGGGYGYTF
.,.,TRBV19,TRBJ1-1,TGTGCCAGCCGAATGACAGGTCGGACTGAAGCTTTCTTT,CASRMTGRTEAFF
.,TRBD1,TRBV7-4,TRBJ2-7,TGTGCCAGCAGCTCACCCCACAGGGGGCCTGACGAGCAGTACTTC,CASSSPHRGPDEQYF
.,TRBD2,TRBV29-1,TRBJ2-7,TGCAGCGTAGACGGGACTAGCGGTGTGGAGCAGTACTTC,CSVDGTSGVEQYF
.,.,TRBV15,TRBJ2-7,TGTGCCACCAGCAGGGTAGGACCGACTGGGGTCATTTTCTACGAGCAGTACTTC,CATSRVGPTGVIFYEQYF
many,.,TRBV6-5,TRBJ2-3,TGTGCCAGCAGTTACCGTGGAAGTGCACGCGCAGATACGCAGTATTTT,CASSYRGSARADTQYF
many,.,TRBV5-8,TRBJ1-5,TGTGCCAGCAGCTTTAGGGTCAGAACTAGGGGCAATCAGCCCCAGCATTTT,CASSFRVRTRGNQPQHF
.,.,TRBV11-2,TRBJ2-1,TGTGCCAGCAGAGAACAGGGTACCAATGAGCAGTTCTTC,CASREQGTNEQFF
.,.,TRBV24-1,TRBJ1-1,TGTGCCACCAGTGATTTTAGGCCCGCCCCGTCGACACTGAGCACCGAAGCTTTCTTT,CATSDFRPAPSTLSTEAFF
.,.,TRBV20-1,TRBJ2-1,TGCAGTGCTAGTAAGCGGATAACCTACAATGAGCAGTTCTTC,CSASKRITYNEQFF
many,TRBD1,TRBV5-1,TRBJ2-2,TGCGCCAGCACGAGGACAGGGGCGAACACCGGGGAGCTGTTTTTT,CASTRTGANTGELFF
.,.,TRBV6-1,TRBJ1-5,TGTGCCAGCAGCCCCTCCCCCAACCAGCCCCAGCATTTT,CASSPSPNQPQHF
few,TRBD1,TRBV6-2/TRBV6-3,TRBJ2-1,TGTGCCAGCATTTCCACCAGGGGGCAATCCTACAATGAGCAGTTCTTC,CASISTRGQSYNEQFF
.,.,TRBV7-9,TRBJ2-5,TGTGCCAGCAGCCCTAGGATGGGGCAGGGACATGAGACCCAGTACTTC,CASSPRMGQGHETQYF
many,.,TRBV6-1,TRBJ2-7,TGTGCCAGCAGTATGACGAGAGGGTCCTACGAGCAGTACTTC,CASSMTRGSYEQYF
many,.,TRBV20-1,TRBJ1-2,TGCAGTGCTAGAGTGTCAGCTTTAAGGGGCTATGGCTACACCTTC,CSARVSALRGYGYTF
many,.,TRBV30,TRBJ1-1,TGTGCCTGGGGGCCAGGGTTCACTGAAGCTTTCTTT,CAWGPGFTEAFF
many,.,TRBV5-5,TRBJ1-5,TGTGCCAGCAGCTTGTCGGCCGGCCCTAGCAATCAGCCCCAGCATTTT,CASSLSAGPSNQPQHF
few,.,TRBV28,TRBJ1-2,TGTGCCACTTATATGGAGAATACAAATGGCTACACCTTC,CATYMENTNGYTF
many,TRBD1,TRBV5-1,TRBJ1-2,TGCGCCAGCAGCTTTTTATCAGGGGGTAACTATGGCTACACCTTC,CASSFLSGGNYGYTF
few,TRBD1,TRBV29-1,TRBJ1-2,TGCAGCGGGAGGGACAGCTATGGCTACACCTTC,CSGRDSYGYTF
many,.,TRBV19,TRBJ1-2,TGTGCCAGTACTGATGCCCCCGGACAGCTCTATGGCTACACCTTC,CASTDAPGQLYGYTF
few,.,TRBV7-6,TRBJ1-4,TGTGCCAGCAGCTTAGGCGGTGAAAAACTGTTTTTT,CASSLGGEKLFF
few,.,TRBV30,TRBJ2-3,TGTGCCTGGAGTGACGGCAGGGGACCCACAGATACGCAGTATTTT,CAWSDGRGPTDTQYF
.,TRBD2,TRBV14,TRBJ2-1,TGTGCCAGCAGCCAACCGGGACTAGCGGGAGTCGAGCAGTTCTTC,CASSQPGLAGVEQFF
.,TRBD1,TRBV20-1,TRBJ2-7,TGCAGTGCTGAGACAGGGCAATACGAGCAGTACTTC,CSAETGQYEQYF
.,.,TRBV5-1,TRBJ2-7,TGCGCCAGCGGACGAGAATACGAGCAGTACTTC,CASGREYEQYF
few,.,TRBV7-6,TRBJ2-1,TGTGCCAGCAGCGCCGACGGGGGCAATGAGCAGTTCTTC,CASSADGGNEQFF
.,TRBD2,TRBV6-5,TRBJ2-5,TGTGCCAGCGGTTGGAGCGGGGGAGAGACCCAGTACTTC,CASGWSGGETQYF
.,.,TRBV7-6,TRBJ2-3,TGTGCCAGCAGCTTAGCGGGGTCAGATACGCAGTATTTT,CASSLAGSDTQYF
.,TRBD1,TRBV7-8,TRBJ2-7,TGTGCCAGCAGCCCGGACAGGGTAGGCGAGCAGTACTTC,CASSPDRVGEQYF
.,TRBD2,TRBV15,TRBJ2-7,TGTGCCACCAGCAGAGACCTAGCGGCCTCCTACGAGCAGTACTTC,CATSRDLAASYEQYF
.,TRBD1,TRBV2,TRBJ1-5,TGTGCCAGCGGACCCGGGACAGGGGTCAATCAGCCCCAGCATTTT,CASGPGTGVNQPQHF
many,TRBD2,TRBV7-3,TRBJ2-3,TGTGCCAGCAGCTCCACCGGGACTAAAATAGATACGCAGTATTTT,CASSSTGTKIDTQYF
many,.,TRBV7-9,TRBJ1-5,TGTGCCAGCAGCTTAGTGGTGGGTCAGCCCCAGCATTTT,CASSLVVGQPQHF
.,.,TRBV15,TRBJ1-6,TGTGCCACCAGCCCGTCGGGGGACAATTCACCCCTCCACTTT,CATSPSGDNSPLHF